This is a list of T cell receptor beta chains from one sample in a study of blood T cell repertoires in COVID-19. Libraries were prepared by immunoSEQ multiplex PCR; TCRdb keeps only in-frame clonotypes and omits some of them. The repertoire holds 200,000 to 300,000 clones, with 75% to 90% as singletons. The sample was peripheral blood. These receptors were taken from a man aged 25 to 40 with active or convalescent COVID-19. Each CDR3 is given with its conserved first and last residue. The D gene is left open where the match is weak. Size values are once, few and many counts, or a class for expanded clones, and some rows have none.

v_call	clone_size	j_call	d_call	cdr3_aa	cdr3_nt
TRBV5-1	NA	TRBJ1-5	NA	CASSRTGTNQPQHF	TGCGCCAGCAGCCGAACAGGGACCAATCAGCCCCAGCATTTT
TRBV6-5	NA	TRBJ2-7	NA	CASHQSGEQYF	TGTGCCAGCCACCAGTCGGGAGAGCAGTACTTC
TRBV9	few	TRBJ1-4	TRBD1	CASSAAGQGLGEKLFF	TGTGCCAGCAGCGCAGCGGGACAGGGCTTGGGTGAAAAACTGTTTTTT
TRBV4-1	NA	TRBJ1-5	NA	CASSQEKDRPQHF	TGCGCCAGCAGCCAAGAGAAAGACAGACCCCAGCATTTT
TRBV18	NA	TRBJ1-1	NA	CASSLRLEAEAFF	TGTGCCAGCTCACTCCGACTGGAGGCTGAAGCTTTCTTT
TRBV11-2	NA	TRBJ2-7	NA	CASSLVPGSGREQYF	TGTGCCAGCAGCTTAGTGCCCGGGTCAGGGAGGGAGCAGTACTTC
TRBV19	NA	TRBJ2-7	TRBD1	CASSTYRGQASSYEQYF	TGTGCCAGTAGTACCTACCGTGGACAGGCGAGCTCCTACGAGCAGTACTTC
TRBV6-6	NA	TRBJ2-3	TRBD2	CASSLAGPTDTQYF	TGTGCCAGCAGTCTAGCGGGGCCCACAGATACGCAGTATTTT
TRBV6-5	NA	TRBJ2-4	TRBD1	CASTSGTGQNIQYF	TGTGCCAGCACGTCGGGGACAGGCCAAAACATTCAGTACTTC
TRBV5-8	NA	TRBJ1-1	NA	CASSLALTEAFF	TGTGCCAGCAGCTTGGCTTTAACTGAAGCTTTCTTT
TRBV19	NA	TRBJ1-6	NA	CASSRDNYNSPLHF	TGTGCCAGTAGCAGGGACAATTATAATTCACCCCTCCACTTT
TRBV28	NA	TRBJ1-5	NA	CASSLAGGNQPQHF	TGTGCCAGCAGTTTGGCCGGGGGGAATCAGCCCCAGCATTTT
TRBV30	NA	TRBJ1-6	NA	CAWREGSSSPLHF	TGTGCCTGGAGGGAGGGTTCCAGCTCACCCCTCCACTTT
TRBV30	NA	TRBJ2-3	NA	CAWSVLRGDTQYF	TGTGCCTGGAGTGTACTGCGGGGAGATACGCAGTATTTT
TRBV2	NA	TRBJ2-5	TRBD2	CASSASGGLYVQTQYF	TGTGCCAGCAGTGCCTCGGGGGGGCTTTATGTCCAGACCCAGTACTTC
TRBV29-1	NA	TRBJ1-1	NA	CSAVHLNTEAFF	TGCAGCGCTGTCCATCTGAACACTGAAGCTTTCTTT
TRBV29-1	NA	TRBJ2-5	TRBD1	CSGRDRGTQYF	TGCAGCGGCCGGGACAGGGGGACCCAGTACTTC
TRBV19	NA	TRBJ1-2	NA	CASSMSQVRGYTF	TGTGCCAGTAGTATGTCACAGGTTCGTGGCTACACCTTC
TRBV7-2	few	TRBJ1-1	NA	CASSLESAAMNTEAFF	TGTGCCAGCAGCTTAGAATCGGCAGCGATGAACACTGAAGCTTTCTTT
TRBV15	NA	TRBJ2-2	NA	CATSRGTAVTNTGELFF	TGTGCCACCAGCAGGGGGACTGCCGTAACGAACACCGGGGAGCTGTTTTTT
TRBV13	NA	TRBJ2-7	NA	CASSFFGGSYEQYF	TGTGCCAGCAGCTTTTTCGGCGGGTCCTACGAGCAGTACTTC
TRBV2	once	TRBJ1-1	NA	CASSLGGGGKNTEAFF	TGTGCCAGCAGCCTCGGAGGGGGGGGAAAGAACACTGAAGCTTTCTTT
TRBV18	NA	TRBJ2-3	NA	CASSPPDTTYSDTQYF	TGTGCCAGCTCACCACCGGACACCACCTATTCAGATACGCAGTATTTT
TRBV18	once	TRBJ2-7	NA	CASSPTGNEQYF	TGTGCCAGCTCACCAACGGGAAACGAGCAGTACTTC
TRBV30	NA	TRBJ1-2	NA	CACDPTGYGYTF	TGTGCCTGCGATCCCACAGGGTATGGCTACACCTTC
TRBV11-2	NA	TRBJ1-2	NA	CASSLVLKGDGYTF	TGTGCCAGCAGCTTAGTACTGAAGGGAGATGGCTACACCTTC
TRBV12-3/TRBV12-4	NA	TRBJ1-2	TRBD1	CATQTGTGYGYTF	TGTGCCACCCAAACCGGGACAGGGTATGGCTACACCTTC
TRBV6-1	NA	TRBJ1-6	NA	CASSEDSSYNSPLHF	TGTGCCAGCAGTGAGGACAGTTCCTATAATTCACCCCTCCACTTT
TRBV11-2	NA	TRBJ1-2	NA	CASSLEYGLQNYGYTF	TGTGCCAGCAGCTTAGAATACGGACTTCAGAACTATGGCTACACCTTC
TRBV2	NA	TRBJ1-3	NA	CASSDGQPFGDGNTIYF	TGTGCCAGCAGTGACGGACAGCCATTTGGTGATGGAAACACCATATATTTT
TRBV6-6	NA	TRBJ1-1	TRBD1	CASSFDRVGTEAFF	TGTGCCAGCAGCTTTGACAGGGTTGGAACTGAAGCTTTCTTT
TRBV10-3	NA	TRBJ1-6	NA	CAISRDNSPLHF	TGTGCCATCAGCAGGGATAATTCACCCCTCCACTTT
TRBV4-1	NA	TRBJ1-1	NA	CASSQDTEVEAFF	TGCGCCAGCAGCCAAGATACAGAAGTTGAAGCTTTCTTT
TRBV5-6	NA	TRBJ2-5	TRBD1	CASSFRGGTGLQETQYF	TGTGCCAGCAGCTTCAGGGGAGGGACAGGGCTCCAAGAGACCCAGTACTTC
TRBV6-4	few	TRBJ2-2	NA	CASKREPPGELFF	TGTGCCAGCAAGCGTGAACCTCCTGGGGAGCTGTTTTTT
TRBV18	NA	TRBJ2-2	NA	CASSPRGGAGELFF	TGTGCCAGCTCACCTCGTGGCGGCGCCGGGGAGCTGTTTTTT
TRBV2	once	TRBJ1-4	TRBD1	CASNHRGSEKLFF	TGTGCCAGCAACCACAGGGGGAGTGAAAAACTGTTTTTT
TRBV19	NA	TRBJ1-2	NA	CASSLVGHLSGYTF	TGTGCCAGTAGCTTAGTGGGACATTTATCTGGCTACACCTTC
TRBV23-1	NA	TRBJ2-7	TRBD1	CASSQSVQGAISEQYF	TGCGCCAGCAGTCAATCGGTCCAGGGGGCGATTTCCGAGCAGTACTTC
TRBV3-1/TRBV3-2	NA	TRBJ2-1	TRBD2	CASSQSPGTSRSQFF	TGTGCCAGCAGCCAATCTCCCGGGACTAGCCGTTCGCAGTTCTTC
TRBV7-2	NA	TRBJ1-2	TRBD1	CASSLLQGRSEDGYTF	TGTGCCAGCAGCTTATTACAGGGGAGAAGCGAGGATGGCTACACCTTC
TRBV5-8	NA	TRBJ1-2	TRBD1	CASSRKTGFDGYTF	TGTGCCAGCAGCCGCAAGACAGGGTTCGATGGCTACACCTTC
TRBV11-2	NA	TRBJ1-6	NA	CASSLGPAGNNNSPLHF	TGTGCCAGCAGCTTAGGCCCCGCGGGAAATAATAATTCACCCCTCCACTTT
TRBV27	NA	TRBJ1-2	NA	CASSLSITDGYTF	TGTGCCAGCAGTTTATCTATAACAGATGGCTACACCTTC
TRBV3-1/TRBV3-2	NA	TRBJ1-4	NA	CASSQDWTHEEKLFF	TGTGCCAGCAGCCAAGATTGGACTCATGAAGAAAAACTGTTTTTT
TRBV9	NA	TRBJ1-4	NA	CASSPRGFRSTNEKLFF	TGTGCCAGCAGCCCAAGAGGGTTTCGTTCAACTAATGAAAAACTGTTTTTT
TRBV4-1	NA	TRBJ1-2	NA	CASSLPGDGYTF	TGCGCCAGCAGCTTGCCAGGGGATGGCTACACCTTC
TRBV19	NA	TRBJ1-2	NA	CASSNLRGYGYTF	TGTGCCAGTAGTAACCTCAGGGGCTATGGCTACACCTTC
TRBV10-1	NA	TRBJ2-1	TRBD2	CASSDGASGGVYNEQFF	TGCGCCAGCAGTGATGGGGCTAGCGGGGGGGTCTACAATGAGCAGTTCTTC
TRBV5-1	NA	TRBJ1-1	TRBD1	CASSLGFVQGATEAFF	TGCGCCAGCAGCTTAGGATTTGTGCAGGGGGCGACTGAAGCTTTCTTT
TRBV19	NA	TRBJ1-1	NA	CASNRNTEAFF	TGTGCCAGTAACAGAAACACTGAAGCTTTCTTT
TRBV19	NA	TRBJ1-1	TRBD1	CASTAGGTEAFF	TGTGCCAGTACCGCAGGGGGAACTGAAGCTTTCTTT
TRBV5-5	NA	TRBJ1-5	NA	CASSRDFSNQPQHF	TGTGCCAGCAGTCGGGACTTTAGCAATCAGCCCCAGCATTTT